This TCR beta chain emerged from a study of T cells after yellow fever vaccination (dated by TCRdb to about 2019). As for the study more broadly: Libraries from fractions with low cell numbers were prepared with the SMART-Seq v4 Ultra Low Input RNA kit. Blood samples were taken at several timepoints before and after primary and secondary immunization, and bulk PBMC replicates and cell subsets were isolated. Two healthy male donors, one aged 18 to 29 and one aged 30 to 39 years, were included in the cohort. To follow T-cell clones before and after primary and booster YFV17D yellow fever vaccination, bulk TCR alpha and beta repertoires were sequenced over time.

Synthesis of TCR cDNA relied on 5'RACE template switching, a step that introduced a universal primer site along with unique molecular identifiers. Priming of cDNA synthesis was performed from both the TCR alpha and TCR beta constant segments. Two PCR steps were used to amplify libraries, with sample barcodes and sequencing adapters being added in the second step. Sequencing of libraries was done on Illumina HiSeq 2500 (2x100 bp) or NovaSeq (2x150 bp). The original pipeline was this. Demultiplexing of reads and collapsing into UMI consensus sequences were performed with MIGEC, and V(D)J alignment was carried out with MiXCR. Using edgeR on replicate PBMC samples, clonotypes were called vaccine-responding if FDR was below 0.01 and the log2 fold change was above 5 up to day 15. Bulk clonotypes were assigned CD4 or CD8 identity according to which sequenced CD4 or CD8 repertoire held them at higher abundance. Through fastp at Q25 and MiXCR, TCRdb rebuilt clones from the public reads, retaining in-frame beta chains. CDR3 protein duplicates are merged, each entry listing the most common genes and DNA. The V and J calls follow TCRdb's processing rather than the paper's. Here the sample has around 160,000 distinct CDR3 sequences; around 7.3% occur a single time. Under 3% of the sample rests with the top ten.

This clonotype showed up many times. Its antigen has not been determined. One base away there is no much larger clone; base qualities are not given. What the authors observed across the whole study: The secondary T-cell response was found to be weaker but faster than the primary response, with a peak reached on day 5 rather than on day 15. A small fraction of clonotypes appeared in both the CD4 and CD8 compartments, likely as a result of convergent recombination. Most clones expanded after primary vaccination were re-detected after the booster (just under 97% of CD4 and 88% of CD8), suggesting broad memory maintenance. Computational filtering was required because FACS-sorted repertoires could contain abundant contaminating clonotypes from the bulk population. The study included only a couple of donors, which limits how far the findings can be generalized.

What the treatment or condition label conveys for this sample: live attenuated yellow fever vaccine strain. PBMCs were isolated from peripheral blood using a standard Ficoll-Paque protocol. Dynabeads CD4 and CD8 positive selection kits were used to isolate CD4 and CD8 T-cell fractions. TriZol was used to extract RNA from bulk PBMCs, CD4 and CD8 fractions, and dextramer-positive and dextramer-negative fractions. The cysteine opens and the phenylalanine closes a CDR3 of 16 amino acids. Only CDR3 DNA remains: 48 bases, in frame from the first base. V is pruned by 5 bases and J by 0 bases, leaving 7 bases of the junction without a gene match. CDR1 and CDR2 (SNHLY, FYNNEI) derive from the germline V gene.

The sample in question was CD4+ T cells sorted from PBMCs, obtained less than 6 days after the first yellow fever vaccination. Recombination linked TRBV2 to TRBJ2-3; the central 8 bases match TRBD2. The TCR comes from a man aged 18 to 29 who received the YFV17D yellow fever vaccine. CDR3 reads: CASSIERGGSTDTQYF. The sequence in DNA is TGTGCCAGCAGTATTGAACGGGGGGGAAGCACAGATACGCAGTATTTT.